Each of the 30 T cell receptor beta chains below was sequenced from the same sample in a study of T cells in Graves' hyperthyroidism and ophthalmopathy. Researchers took RNA transcripts and amplified the TCR beta CDR3 regions from them. First-round RT-PCR of the TCR CDR3 relied on the HTBI primer set. Using its own MiXCR run on the multiplex PCR reads, TCRdb lists one record per CDR3 protein. The sample includes approximately 400,000 distinct CDR3 sequences, approximately 15% of them seen just once. The sequenced material came from blood. All receptors derive from a woman aged 18-30 years with Graves' hyperthyroidism.

Ten or more counts support this clonotype. The rearrangement links TRBV13 to TRBJ2-7; tentatively, D is TRBD2 (6 bases). Germline lookup yields CDR1 PRHDT and CDR2 FYEKMQ (reference sequence). The V gene lost 1 base and the J gene lost 5 bases, with 12 bases spanning the gap. The CDR3 has 14 amino acids. The CDR3: CASSLAGSVDEQYF. CDR3 in DNA: TGTGCCAGCAGCTTAGCCGGGAGTGTGGACGAGCAGTACTTC.

This clonotype was counted at least ten times. The CDR3 sequence: CASSLVPLWGRYNEQFF. Written as DNA, the CDR3 is TGTGCCAGCAGCTTGGTGCCTCTGTGGGGGAGGTACAATGAGCAGTTCTTC. The chain is built from TRBV5-8 and TRBJ2-1; D is perhaps TRBD2 (6 bases). The CDR3 runs 17 residues. The germline V gene encodes CDR1 SGHTS and CDR2 YDEGEE. V lost 0 bases, J lost 4 bases, and 17 bases lay in between.

The sample holds many counts of this clonotype. V and J are TRBV9 and TRBJ2-1; a possible D gene is TRBD1 (5 bases). The germline CDR1 and CDR2 sequences are SGDLS and YYNGEE. V was clipped by 4 bases and J by 5 bases, with 16 bases between them. The CDR3 runs to 15 residues. CDR3 DNA sequence: TGTGCCAGCAGCCCCCAAGCAGGGATGGACAATGAGCAGTTCTTC. Translating gives CASSPQAGMDNEQFF.

This clonotype was observed at least ten times. The chain's CDR3 is CATGTSEGGKTQYF. As DNA, the CDR3 is TGTGCCACCGGGACTAGCGAGGGGGGGAAGACCCAGTACTTC. The chain links TRBV10-3 to TRBJ2-5; 10 nucleotides match TRBD2. Per the germline V gene, CDR1 is ENHRY and CDR2 is SYGVKD. After removal of 10 bases from V and 6 bases from J, the junction contained 11 bases not matched to a gene. The CDR3 runs 14 residues.

This clonotype was found many times. The chain uses TRBV5-1 and TRBJ2-2, with a possible D match to TRBD2 (6 bases). This CDR3 comprises 15 residues. CDR1 SGHRS and CDR2 YFSETQ come from the germline V gene. V lost 3 bases and J 1 base, leaving 10 bases between the germline ends. Written as DNA, the CDR3 is TGCGCCAGCAGCTGGGGGGAGCGGAACACCGGGGAGCTGTTTTTT. Amino acid sequence: CASSWGERNTGELFF.

Of note for this clonotype: Being one base from a much bigger clone, this may be a read error. The J gene is TRBJ1-2, the V gene TRBV11-2; no definite D call. The CDR3 totals 14 residues. The germline V gene has CDR1 SGHAT and CDR2 FQNNGV. The CDR3, as DNA: TGTGCCAGCAGCTTAGACGTATTCAACTATGGCTACGCCTTC. Translated: CASSLDVFNYGYAF.

The chain employs TRBV6-1 and TRBJ2-3, with TRBD2 matching over 11 bases. Germline V gives CDR1 MNHNS, CDR2 SASEGT. The CDR3 loop spans 16 amino acids. The V segment lost 0 bases and the J segment 3 bases; nucleotides outside the gene matches: 2. Here the CDR3 DNA reads TGTGCCAGCAGTGAAGCTAGCGGGAGGGAAACAGATACGCAGTATTTT. It encodes CASSEASGRETDTQYF.

At least ten counts were recorded for this clonotype. The genes are TRBV2 and TRBJ2-3, with 9 bases matching TRBD1. The CDR3 covers 15 residues. The V gene end was trimmed by 5 bases and the J gene end by 6 bases; junction bases not matched to a gene: 9. Germline V gene lookup returns CDR1 SNHLY and CDR2 FYNNEI. CDR3 sequence (DNA): TGTGCCAGCAGTACCCCCGGACAGGGGAGGGATACGCAGTATTTT. Residues: CASSTPGQGRDTQYF.

This clonotype was recorded many times. The genes are TRBV27 and TRBJ2-3, with 11 bases matching TRBD2. Per the germline V gene, CDR1 is MNHEY and CDR2 is SMNVEV (reference sequence). The CDR3 runs to 16 residues. Unmatched junction bases numbered 10, after V lost 8 bases and J lost 3 bases. CDR3 nucleotide sequence: TGTGCCAGCGGCGGCTTGGCTAGCGGGGGGACAGATACGCAGTATTTT. The encoded protein is CASGGLASGGTDTQYF.

This clonotype has ten or more counts. The chain is built from TRBV5-1 and TRBJ2-3, with a weak D call TRBD1 (5 bases). The CDR3 has 14 amino acids. V lost 0 bases to trimming and J lost 5 bases, with 10 bases between them. Germline V gene data show CDR1 as SGHRS and CDR2 as YFSETQ. As DNA, the CDR3 is TGCGCCAGCAGCTTGGGACAGCCTGGAGATACGCAGTATTTT. This codes for CASSLGQPGDTQYF.

This clonotype has at least ten counts. The chain links TRBV5-1 to TRBJ2-1, with 8 positions matching TRBD2. Germline V gives CDR1 SGHRS, CDR2 YFSETQ. This CDR3 region has 14 residues. The ends lost 5 bases at V and 4 bases at J; junction bases unmatched: 5. The CDR3 coding sequence is TGCGCCAGCAGGACGGGAGGGCCTTACAATGAGCAGTTCTTC. Translation gives CASRTGGPYNEQFF.

This clonotype was found a few times. The gene calls are TRBV7-3 and TRBJ1-2; possible D gene TRBD1, 6 bases. The germline CDR1 and CDR2 sequences are SGHTA and FQGTGA. V shed 5 bases and J shed 7 bases, with 17 bases lying between them. This CDR3 is built from 14 residues. CDR3 DNA sequence: TGTGCCAGCAGCCAGGGGCCAGGGATAAGTGGCTACACCTTC. It is translated as CASSQGPGISGYTF.

This clonotype was counted only a few times. The chain uses TRBV7-9 and TRBJ2-2; D unclear. In germline, CDR1 is SEHNR, CDR2 FQNEAQ (reference sequence). V lost 2 bases to trimming and J lost 1 base, with 8 bases between them. This CDR3 is 15 amino acids long. The CDR3 sequence: CASSLFVRNTGELFF. CDR3 DNA sequence: TGTGCCAGCAGCTTATTCGTCCGGAACACCGGGGAGCTGTTTTTT.

This clonotype was picked up many times. The rearrangement uses TRBV11-3 and TRBJ2-2; D is tentatively TRBD1 or TRBD2 (5 bases each). The CDR3 is 15 amino acids. Germline V gene lookup returns CDR1 SGHNT and CDR2 YENEEA. Deletions cut 4 bases from V and 4 bases from J, with 13 bases between. The DNA for the CDR3 is TGTGCCAGCAGCTCTAGTGGGGGAAGCACCGGGGAGCTGTTTTTT. Translating it yields CASSSSGGSTGELFF. Variable domain in full (rest from reference TRBV11-3 and TRBJ2-2): EAGVVQSPRYKIIEKKQPVAFWCNPISGHNTLYWYLQNLGQGPELLIRYENEEAVDDSQLPKDRFSAERLKGVDSTLKIQPAELGDSAVYLCASSSSGGSTGELFFGEGSRLTVL.

This clonotype has at least ten counts. V gene TRBV2 combines with J gene TRBJ2-7; 10 bases fit TRBD1. Germline V CDR1 and CDR2: SNHLY, FYNNEI. The CDR3 runs to 16 residues. V dropped 7 bases and J dropped 1; count of bases not matched to a gene: 10. DNA of the CDR3: TGTGCCAGCACCGGAGGTTGGACAGGGGGATCCTACGAGCAGTACTTC. It specifies CASTGGWTGGSYEQYF.

This clonotype was recorded many times. This chain joins TRBV30 and TRBJ2-7; TRBD2 is a possible D gene (5 bases). The V end lost 0 bases, the J end lost 4 bases, and 13 bases lay between the germline ends. The CDR3 is 14 amino acids. The germline gives CDR1 GTSNPN, CDR2 SVGIG (reference sequence). CDR3 sequence: CAWSVRGFGYEQYF. CDR3 in DNA: TGTGCCTGGAGTGTACGGGGATTCGGATACGAGCAGTACTTC. The full variable domain, with the rest looked up from reference TRBV30 and TRBJ2-7, is SQTIHQWPATLVQPVGSPLSLECTVEGTSNPNLYWYRQAAGRGLQLLFYSVGIGQISSEVPQNLSASRPQDRQFILSSKKLLLSDSGFYLCAWSVRGFGYEQYFGPGTRLTVT.

The chain couples TRBV11-2 to TRBJ2-3; 11 nucleotides line up with TRBD2. The CDR3 totals 15 residues. Germline CDR1 reads SGHAT; CDR2 reads FQNNGV. V was clipped by 0 bases and J by 4 bases; unmatched bases: 0. The DNA for the CDR3 is TGTGCCAGCAGCTTAGATAGCGGGGGGGCAGATACGCAGTATTTT. It codes for CASSLDSGGADTQYF.

This clonotype was counted only a few times. V gene TRBV28 combines with J gene TRBJ2-3; 7 bases are a match to TRBD1. The junction had 4 bases not matched to a gene; V was cut back by 8 bases and J by 2 bases. This CDR3 contains 13 residues. CDR1 is MDHEN and CDR2 is SYDVKM in the germline V gene. The CDR3 DNA sequence: TGTGCCAGCTGGGACAGCCCCACAGATACGCAGTATTTT. It translates to CASWDSPTDTQYF.

This clonotype was seen at least ten times. The V and J genes are TRBV27 and TRBJ1-2, with unresolved D. Trimming took off 6 bases at V and 4 bases at J, with 9 bases between the two ends. Germline loops: CDR1 MNHEY, CDR2 SMNVEV (reference sequence). The CDR3 extends over 12 amino acids. CDR3 residues: CASSSSGYGYTF. The CDR3 bases are TGTGCCAGCAGCTCTTCGGGCTATGGCTACACCTTC.

The chain uses TRBV12-3 or TRBV12-4 and TRBJ1-1; 8 bases are shared with TRBD1. This CDR3 contains 16 residues. V dropped 6 bases and J dropped 1; count of bases not matched to a gene: 10. CDR3 sequence reads: CASSPYSGGRNTEAFF. As DNA, the CDR3 is TGTGCCAGCAGCCCATATTCAGGGGGCCGGAACACTGAAGCTTTCTTT.

The chain combines TRBV6-1 with TRBJ1-4, with D tentatively TRBD1 (5 bases). The length of the CDR3 is 14 residues. CDR1 and CDR2 (germline): MNHNS, SASEGT. Trimming left V 5 bases short and J 8 bases short, with 15 bases between. In DNA, the CDR3 is TGTGCCAGCAGTATAACAACCGGGGGGGAAAAACTGTTTTTT. It encodes CASSITTGGEKLFF.

This clonotype was observed at least ten times. V is TRBV12-3 or TRBV12-4 and J is TRBJ2-7, with 9 bases matching TRBD2. CDR3 length equals 14 residues. V lost 7 bases, J lost 3 bases, and 7 bases stayed unmatched. CDR3 nucleotides: TGTGCCAGCAAAATAGCGGGAGAGGGCTACGAGCAGTACTTC. It specifies CASKIAGEGYEQYF.

On this clonotype: Relative to the germline gene, one junction end is altered; a read error may explain this. The V and J genes are TRBV6-2 or TRBV6-3 and TRBJ2-3; 7 bases fit TRBD1. CDR3 size: 14 residues. Germline lookup yields CDR1 MNHEY and CDR2 SVGEGT. CDR3 protein: CASKNRGGTDTQYF. The DNA for the CDR3 is TGTGCCAGCAAGAATCGAGGGGGCACGGATACGCAGTATTTT.

About this clonotype: Possible read error: a much larger clone is one base away. The chain recombines TRBV12-3 or TRBV12-4 with TRBJ2-7; D ambiguous. Trimming took off 6 bases at V and 7 bases at J, with 16 bases between the two ends. This CDR3 contains 13 residues. The CDR3 coding sequence is TGTGCCAGCAGGCCCGGCCTAGACTTGGAGCAGTACTTC. Its protein is CASRPGLDLEQYF.

This clonotype was seen repeatedly, ten times or more. This chain links TRBV19 with TRBJ1-1; 7 nucleotides agree with TRBD1. CDR1 LNHDA and CDR2 SQIVND come from the germline V gene (reference sequence). The CDR3 has 15 residues. J was trimmed by 4 bases and V by 6 bases; bases with no gene match: 11. The CDR3 DNA follows: TGTGCCAGTAGGGTGGGGAGACAGGGTGCCACTGAAGCTTTCTTT. Its translation is CASRVGRQGATEAFF.

This clonotype has a count of ten or more. The chain uses TRBV5-1 and TRBJ1-2; D might be TRBD1 (5 bases). The germline V gene encodes CDR1 SGHRS and CDR2 YFSETQ. Trimming shortened V by 0 bases and J by 8 bases, and 11 bases separated the two germline ends. The CDR3 covers 13 residues. The CDR3 DNA follows: TGCGCCAGCAGCTTGGCAGGGATGAGCGGCTACACCTTC. This encodes CASSLAGMSGYTF.

This clonotype was detected many times. The chain employs TRBV6-2 or TRBV6-3 and TRBJ2-2; TRBD1 matches 9 bases. CDR1 and CDR2 from the germline V gene are MNHEY and SVGEGT. J lost 5 bases, V lost 6 bases, and 7 bases had no gene match. The CDR3 sequence is 15 residues long. CDR3 in DNA: TGTGCCAGCAGCCCGAGGACAGGGGCTACCGGGGAGCTGTTTTTT. Translating gives CASSPRTGATGELFF.

This clonotype has ten or more counts. J is TRBJ2-2 and V is TRBV7-3; perhaps TRBD2 as D (5 bases). The length of the CDR3 is 15 residues. V was clipped by 5 bases and J by 0 bases, with 10 bases between them. CDR1 is SGHTA, CDR2 FQGTGA, per germline. CDR3 sequence: CASSPILANTGELFF. In nucleotides, the CDR3 is TGTGCCAGCAGCCCGATACTAGCGAACACCGGGGAGCTGTTTTTT.

There are many counts of this clonotype. J is TRBJ1-6 and V is TRBV28; D unclear. The length of the CDR3 is 14 residues. V lost 7 bases and J lost 7, with 14 bases in between. Germline V gives CDR1 MDHEN, CDR2 SYDVKM. CDR3 residues: CASTPGDFNSPLHF. The CDR3 nucleotides read TGTGCCAGCACCCCAGGCGATTTCAATTCACCCCTCCACTTT.

This clonotype was seen at least ten times. This sequence joins TRBV9 and TRBJ1-4, with D uncertain. The CDR3 runs 14 residues. Trimming shortened V by 4 bases and J by 12 bases, and 19 bases separated the two germline ends. Looked up from germline, CDR1 is SGDLS and CDR2 is YYNGEE. This CDR3 reads CASSPGMGKDELFF. In DNA, the CDR3 is TGTGCCAGCAGCCCCGGCATGGGAAAGGATGAACTGTTTTTT. Full variable domain (missing parts from reference TRBV9 and TRBJ1-4): DSGVTQTPKHLITATGQRVTLRCSPRSGDLSVYWYQQSLDQGLQFLIQYYNGEERAKGNILERFSAQQFPDLHSELNLSSLELGDSALYFCASSPGMGKDELFFGSGTQLSVL.